Listed below are T cell receptor beta chains from one sample, sequenced in a study of shared clonotypes between healthy human individuals. TCRdb's copy holds only in-frame clones and misses some; the assay was immunoSEQ multiplex PCR. This table has some 600,000 clones, 95% to 97% appearing once. The sequencing input was naive CD8+ T cells sorted from blood. These receptors originate from a woman under 40 in good health. CDR3s include the opening cysteine and the closing phenylalanine or tryptophan. D genes are given only for firm matches. Expanded clones are given a class, and other clones once, few, many or no size at all.

>NA|TRBV7-6|NA|TRBJ2-3
CASSFADTQYF
TGTGCCAGCAGCTTCGCAGATACGCAGTATTTT
>NA|TRBV11-3|NA|TRBJ2-7
CASSFVFGGEQYF
TGTGCCAGCAGCTTTGTCTTCGGTGGCGAGCAGTACTTC
>NA|TRBV4-1|NA|TRBJ2-7
CASSHDTGTISYEQYF
TGCGCCAGCAGCCATGATACCGGGACAATTTCCTACGAGCAGTACTTC
>TRBD2|TRBV19|NA|TRBJ2-5
CASSIRLAGGPHQETQYF
TGTGCCAGTAGTATAAGGCTAGCGGGAGGGCCGCACCAAGAGACCCAGTACTTC
>TRBD1|TRBV10-1|NA|TRBJ2-7
CASSERQGFEQYF
TGCGCCAGCAGTGAGAGACAGGGGTTCGAGCAGTACTTC
>NA|TRBV7-9|NA|TRBJ1-1
CASSTIEAFF
TGTGCCAGCAGCACGATAGAAGCTTTCTTT
>TRBD1|TRBV27|NA|TRBJ2-1
CASSLDRGYNEQFF
TGTGCCAGCAGCTTGGACAGGGGTTACAATGAGCAGTTCTTC
>TRBD2|TRBV5-4|NA|TRBJ2-3
CASSFDPLASTDTQYF
TGTGCCAGCAGCTTCGATCCACTAGCGTCCACAGATACGCAGTATTTT
>TRBD1|TRBV13|NA|TRBJ1-2
CASSLGPPVGQTWGYGYTF
TGTGCCAGCAGCTTAGGGCCCCCGGTGGGACAGACTTGGGGCTATGGCTACACCTTC
>NA|TRBV11-2|NA|TRBJ2-7
CASSFHRAEEQYF
TGTGCCAGCAGCTTCCACAGGGCGGAGGAGCAGTACTTC
>NA|TRBV27|NA|TRBJ1-4
CASSLLGSDEKLFF
TGTGCCAGCAGTTTATTAGGGTCCGATGAAAAACTGTTTTTT
>NA|TRBV27|once|TRBJ2-7
CASSISGTIPSYEQYF
TGTGCCAGCAGTATCAGTGGGACAATCCCCTCCTACGAGCAGTACTTC
>NA|TRBV5-5|NA|TRBJ2-3
CASSFLALATDTQYF
TGTGCCAGCAGCTTTCTAGCGCTGGCCACAGATACGCAGTATTTT
>TRBD2|TRBV13|NA|TRBJ2-5
CASSQTSGRETQYF
TGTGCCAGCAGCCAAACTAGCGGGAGGGAGACCCAGTACTTC
>NA|TRBV18|NA|TRBJ2-7
CASSPGPSNYEQYF
TGTGCCAGCTCACCAGGCCCCTCCAACTACGAGCAGTACTTC
>NA|TRBV6-5|NA|TRBJ2-7
CASSYTSGTYEQYF
TGTGCCAGCAGTTACACGTCGGGTACCTACGAGCAGTACTTC
>NA|TRBV7-8|NA|TRBJ1-5
CASSPHQGYQPQHF
TGTGCCAGCAGCCCCCACCAGGGTTATCAGCCCCAGCATTTT
>NA|TRBV7-6|NA|TRBJ2-2
CASSLPADGGELFF
TGTGCCAGCAGTCTACCGGCCGATGGGGGGGAGCTGTTTTTT
>NA|TRBV29-1|NA|TRBJ1-2
CSVRGVYGYTF
TGCAGCGTGCGGGGGGTATATGGCTACACCTTC
>TRBD2|TRBV7-8|NA|TRBJ2-1
CASSLAPSGSVYEQFF
TGTGCCAGCAGCTTAGCCCCTAGCGGGAGCGTATATGAGCAGTTCTTC
>NA|TRBV7-8|NA|TRBJ2-1
CASSLWVGRNEQFF
TGTGCCAGCAGCCTTTGGGTGGGTAGGAATGAGCAGTTCTTC
>TRBD2|TRBV5-1|NA|TRBJ2-7
CASSLETSVLSYEQYF
TGCGCCAGCAGCTTGGAAACTAGCGTACTATCCTACGAGCAGTACTTC
>NA|TRBV2|NA|TRBJ2-3
CASSDFSSRDTQYF
TGTGCCAGCAGTGACTTTAGTAGCAGAGATACGCAGTATTTT
>TRBD2|TRBV10-3|NA|TRBJ2-7
CAISDRTSDTYEQYF
TGTGCCATCAGTGATCGGACTAGCGACACCTACGAGCAGTACTTC
>NA|TRBV7-2|NA|TRBJ1-5
CASSLQVNSNQPQHF
TGTGCCAGCAGTCTTCAGGTTAATAGCAATCAGCCCCAGCATTTT
>NA|TRBV7-8|NA|TRBJ2-2
CASSSGQYRTSATGELFF
TGTGCCAGCAGCTCCGGACAGTATAGGACTAGTGCCACCGGGGAGCTGTTTTTT
>TRBD2|TRBV27|NA|TRBJ2-1
CASRGLAGKQFF
TGTGCCAGCAGGGGACTAGCGGGGAAGCAGTTCTTC
>NA|TRBV18|NA|TRBJ2-7
CASSPTLERPYEQYF
TGTGCCAGCTCACCAACCCTAGAGAGACCCTACGAGCAGTACTTC
>NA|TRBV2|NA|TRBJ1-1
CASRRAGSLHGPEAFF
TGTGCCAGCAGGCGCGCAGGGAGTCTCCACGGTCCTGAAGCTTTCTTT
>NA|TRBV4-2|NA|TRBJ1-2
CASSQGPNYGYTF
TGTGCCAGCAGCCAAGGACCGAACTATGGCTACACCTTC
>NA|TRBV9|NA|TRBJ1-1
CASSVGVLEAFF
TGTGCCAGCAGCGTTGGAGTCCTTGAAGCTTTCTTT
>NA|TRBV9|NA|TRBJ2-2
CASSVFPGELFF
TGTGCCAGCAGCGTATTCCCCGGGGAGCTGTTTTTT
>NA|TRBV27|NA|TRBJ1-6
CASSLRGAYGNSPLHF
TGTGCCAGCAGTTTACGGGGGGCCTATGGGAATTCACCCCTCCACTTT
>NA|TRBV28|NA|TRBJ1-5
CASSFGPRGFEPQHF
TGTGCCAGCAGTTTTGGGCCTCGTGGTTTTGAGCCCCAGCATTTT
>NA|TRBV4-1|NA|TRBJ1-5
CASSQEVGGNQPQHF
TGCGCCAGCAGCCAAGAAGTGGGGGGAAATCAGCCCCAGCATTTT
>NA|TRBV29-1|NA|TRBJ1-2
CSVEGRQKTHGYTF
TGCAGCGTTGAAGGGCGACAAAAGACCCATGGCTACACCTTC
>NA|TRBV28|NA|TRBJ2-7
CASKIRGNGAYEQYF
TGTGCCAGCAAAATAAGGGGGAACGGAGCCTACGAGCAGTACTTC
>NA|TRBV11-2|NA|TRBJ2-1
CASSIFSGYNEQFF
TGTGCCAGCAGCATATTTAGCGGTTACAATGAGCAGTTCTTC
>NA|TRBV7-9|NA|TRBJ2-7
CASSLAVTEEQYF
TGTGCCAGCAGCTTAGCCGTGACAGAGGAGCAGTACTTC
>NA|TRBV21-1|NA|TRBJ1-5
CASSKGGTGGGEDQPQHF
TGTGCCAGCAGCAAGGGAGGGACAGGGGGCGGGGAGGATCAGCCCCAGCATTTT